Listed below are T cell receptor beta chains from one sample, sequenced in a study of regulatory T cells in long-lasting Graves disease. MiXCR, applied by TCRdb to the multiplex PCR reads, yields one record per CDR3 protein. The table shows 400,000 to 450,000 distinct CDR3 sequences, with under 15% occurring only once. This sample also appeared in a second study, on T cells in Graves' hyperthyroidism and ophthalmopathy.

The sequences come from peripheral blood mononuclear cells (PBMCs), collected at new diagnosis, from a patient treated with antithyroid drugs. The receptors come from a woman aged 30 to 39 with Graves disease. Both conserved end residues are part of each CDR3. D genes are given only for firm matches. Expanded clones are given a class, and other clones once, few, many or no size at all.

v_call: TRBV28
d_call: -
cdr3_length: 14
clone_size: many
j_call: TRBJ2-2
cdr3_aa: CASLTIGGSGELFF
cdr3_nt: TGTGCCAGCCTTACCATAGGGGGGTCCGGGGAGCTGTTTTTT

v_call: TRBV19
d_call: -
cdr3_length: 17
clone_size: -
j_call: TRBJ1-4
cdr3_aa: CASSIRAGSLTNEKLFF
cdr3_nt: TGTGCCAGTAGTATTCGGGCCGGGTCTTTAACTAATGAAAAACTGTTTTTT

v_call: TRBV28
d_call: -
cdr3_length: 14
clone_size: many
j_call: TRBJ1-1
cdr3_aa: CASRGAGADTEAFF
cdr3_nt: TGTGCCAGCAGAGGTGCGGGGGCGGACACTGAAGCTTTCTTT

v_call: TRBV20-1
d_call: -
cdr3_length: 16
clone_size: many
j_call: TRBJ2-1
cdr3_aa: CSARDLPSWVRNEQFF
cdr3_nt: TGCAGTGCTAGAGATCTGCCTAGTTGGGTTCGCAATGAGCAGTTCTTC

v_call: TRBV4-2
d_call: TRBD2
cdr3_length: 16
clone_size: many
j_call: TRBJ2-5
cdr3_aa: CASSHGGAGVQETQYF
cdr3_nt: TGTGCCAGCAGCCATGGAGGTGCGGGAGTCCAAGAGACCCAGTACTTC

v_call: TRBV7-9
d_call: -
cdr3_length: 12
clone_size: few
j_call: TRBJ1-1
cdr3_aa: CASRGLNTEAFF
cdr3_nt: TGTGCCAGCAGAGGACTGAACACTGAAGCTTTCTTT

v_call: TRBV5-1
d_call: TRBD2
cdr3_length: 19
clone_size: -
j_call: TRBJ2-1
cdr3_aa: CASSSALRLAGAYYNEQFF
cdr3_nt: TGCGCCAGCAGCTCGGCCCTGAGACTAGCGGGAGCCTATTACAATGAGCAGTTCTTC

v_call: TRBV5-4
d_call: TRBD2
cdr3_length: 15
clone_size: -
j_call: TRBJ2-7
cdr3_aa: CASSSRLAGAYEQYF
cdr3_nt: TGTGCCAGCAGTTCTCGACTAGCGGGGGCCTACGAGCAGTACTTC

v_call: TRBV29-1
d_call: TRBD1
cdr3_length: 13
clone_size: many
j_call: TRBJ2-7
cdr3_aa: CSVRGTGVDEQYF
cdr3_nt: TGCAGCGTTAGGGGGACAGGGGTTGACGAGCAGTACTTC

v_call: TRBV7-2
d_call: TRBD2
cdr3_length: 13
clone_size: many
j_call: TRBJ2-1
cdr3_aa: CASSILQREGRVF
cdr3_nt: TGTGCCAGCAGTATCCTCCAGCGGGAGGGCCGGGTCTTC

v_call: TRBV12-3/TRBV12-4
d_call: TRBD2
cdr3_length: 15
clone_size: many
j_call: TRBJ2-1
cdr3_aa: CASSPRTSPYNEQFF
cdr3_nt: TGTGCCAGCAGCCCCAGGACTAGCCCCTACAATGAGCAGTTCTTC

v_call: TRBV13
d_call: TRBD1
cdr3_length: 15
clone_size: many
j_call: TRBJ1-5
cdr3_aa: CASSQGTGAGQPQHF
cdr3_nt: TGTGCCAGCAGCCAAGGGACAGGGGCTGGGCAGCCCCAGCATTTT

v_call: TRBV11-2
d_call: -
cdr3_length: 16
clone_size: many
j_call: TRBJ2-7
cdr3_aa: CASSLPSATGLYEQYF
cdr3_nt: TGTGCCAGCAGCCTACCGTCGGCGACAGGACTCTACGAGCAGTACTTC

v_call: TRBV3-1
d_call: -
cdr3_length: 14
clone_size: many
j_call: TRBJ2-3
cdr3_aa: CASTRSGGTDTQYF
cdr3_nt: TGTGCCAGCACCCGCTCGGGGGGCACAGATACGCAGTATTTT

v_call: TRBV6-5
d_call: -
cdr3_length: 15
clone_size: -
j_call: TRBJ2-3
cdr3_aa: CASSYADRITDTQYF
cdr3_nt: TGTGCCAGCAGTTACGCCGACAGGATCACAGATACGCAGTATTTT

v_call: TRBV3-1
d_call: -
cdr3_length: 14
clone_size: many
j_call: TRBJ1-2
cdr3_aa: CASSLGGLAYGYTF
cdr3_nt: TGTGCCAGCAGCCTTGGGGGTCTGGCCTATGGCTACACCTTC

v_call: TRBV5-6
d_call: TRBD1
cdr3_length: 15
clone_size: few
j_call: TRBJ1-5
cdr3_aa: CAGTIQGVRNQPQHF
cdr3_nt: TGTGCCGGCACTATACAGGGGGTCCGCAATCAGCCCCAGCATTTT

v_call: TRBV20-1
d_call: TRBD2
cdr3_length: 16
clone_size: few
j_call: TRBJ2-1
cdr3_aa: CSAKRPLAGIYNEQFF
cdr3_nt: TGCAGTGCCAAACGCCCCCTAGCGGGCATATACAATGAGCAGTTCTTC

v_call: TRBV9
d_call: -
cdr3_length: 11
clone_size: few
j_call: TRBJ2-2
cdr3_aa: CASSGTGELFF
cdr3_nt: TGTGCCAGCAGCGGAACCGGGGAGCTGTTTTTT

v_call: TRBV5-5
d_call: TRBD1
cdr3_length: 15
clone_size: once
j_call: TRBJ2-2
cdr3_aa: CASSQTGIGTGELFF
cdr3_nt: TGTGCCAGCAGCCAGACAGGGATTGGCACCGGGGAGCTGTTTTTT

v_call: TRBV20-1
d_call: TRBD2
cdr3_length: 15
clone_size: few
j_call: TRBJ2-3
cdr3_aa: CSARGVAGVADTQYF
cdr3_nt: TGCAGTGCTAGAGGAGTAGCGGGAGTGGCGGATACGCAGTATTTT

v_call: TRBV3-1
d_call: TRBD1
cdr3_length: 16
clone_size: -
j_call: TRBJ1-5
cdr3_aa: CASSQGDRGLNQPQHF
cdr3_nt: TGTGCCAGCAGCCAAGGGGACAGGGGGCTCAATCAGCCCCAGCATTTT

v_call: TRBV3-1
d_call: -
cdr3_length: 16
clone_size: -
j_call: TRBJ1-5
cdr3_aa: CASSNGRVGDNQPQHF
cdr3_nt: TGTGCCAGCAGCAACGGCAGGGTTGGAGACAATCAGCCCCAGCATTTT

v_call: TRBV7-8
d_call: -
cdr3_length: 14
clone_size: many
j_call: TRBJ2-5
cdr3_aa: CASSPGRPWETQYF
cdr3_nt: TGTGCCAGCAGTCCTGGTAGGCCCTGGGAGACCCAGTACTTC

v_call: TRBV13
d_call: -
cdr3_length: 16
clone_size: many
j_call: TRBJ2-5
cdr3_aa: CASSLGGWSAQETQYF
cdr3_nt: TGTGCCAGCAGCTTAGGTGGCTGGTCGGCACAAGAGACCCAGTACTTC

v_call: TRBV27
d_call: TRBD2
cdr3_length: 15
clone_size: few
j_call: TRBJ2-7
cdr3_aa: CASSPPGLVGHEQYF
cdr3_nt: TGTGCCAGCAGCCCGCCGGGACTAGTAGGACACGAGCAGTACTTC

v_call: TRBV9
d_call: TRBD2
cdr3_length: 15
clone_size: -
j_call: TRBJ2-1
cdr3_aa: CASSTHSGSVNEQFF
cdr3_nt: TGTGCCAGCAGCACGCATAGCGGGAGCGTCAATGAGCAGTTCTTC

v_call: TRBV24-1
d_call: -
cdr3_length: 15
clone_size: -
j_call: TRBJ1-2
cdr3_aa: CATSDAPEGQNSYTF
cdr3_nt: TGTGCCACCAGTGATGCCCCCGAGGGTCAAAATAGCTACACCTTC